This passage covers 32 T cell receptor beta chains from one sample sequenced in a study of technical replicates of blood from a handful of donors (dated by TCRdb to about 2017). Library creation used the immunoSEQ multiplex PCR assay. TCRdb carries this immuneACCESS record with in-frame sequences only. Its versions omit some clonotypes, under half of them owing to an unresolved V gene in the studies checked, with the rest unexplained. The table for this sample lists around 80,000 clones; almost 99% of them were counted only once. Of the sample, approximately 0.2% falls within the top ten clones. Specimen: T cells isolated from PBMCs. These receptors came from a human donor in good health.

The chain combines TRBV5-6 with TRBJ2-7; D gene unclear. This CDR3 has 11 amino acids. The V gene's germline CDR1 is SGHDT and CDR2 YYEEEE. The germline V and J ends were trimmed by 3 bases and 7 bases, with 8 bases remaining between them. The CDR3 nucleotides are TGTGCCAGCAGCTCCTTACTGGAGCAGTACTTC. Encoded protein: CASSSLLEQYF.

The CDR3 nucleotides read TGCGCCAGCAGCTCCCCGACGGGAAGGACTGAAGCTTTCTTT. It encodes CASSSPTGRTEAFF. The chain has TRBV5-1 and TRBJ1-1; no reliable D call. Germline values: CDR1 SGHRS, CDR2 YFSETQ. V was shortened by 3 bases and J by 5 bases, with 14 bases between the two germline ends. This CDR3 spans 14 amino acids.

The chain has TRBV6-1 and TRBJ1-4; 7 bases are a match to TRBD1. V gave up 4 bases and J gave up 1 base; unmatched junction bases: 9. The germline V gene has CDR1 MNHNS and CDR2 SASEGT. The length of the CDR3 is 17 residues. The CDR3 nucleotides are TGTGCCAGCAGTGTTTACAGGGGAGGAGGAACTAATGAAAAACTGTTTTTT. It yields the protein CASSVYRGGGTNEKLFF.

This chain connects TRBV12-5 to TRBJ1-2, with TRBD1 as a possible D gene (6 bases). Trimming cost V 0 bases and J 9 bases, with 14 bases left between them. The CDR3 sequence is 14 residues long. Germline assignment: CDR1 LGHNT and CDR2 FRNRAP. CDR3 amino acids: CASGLVQGGVSYTF. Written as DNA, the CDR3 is TGTGCTAGTGGTTTGGTACAAGGGGGAGTAAGCTACACCTTC.

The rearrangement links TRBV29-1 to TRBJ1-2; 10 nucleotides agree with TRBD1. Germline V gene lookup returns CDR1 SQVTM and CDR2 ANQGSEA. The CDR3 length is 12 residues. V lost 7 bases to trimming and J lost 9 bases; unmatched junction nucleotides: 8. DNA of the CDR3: TGCAGCGCCTATGACAGGGGGCTGAGCTACACCTTC. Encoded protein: CSAYDRGLSYTF.

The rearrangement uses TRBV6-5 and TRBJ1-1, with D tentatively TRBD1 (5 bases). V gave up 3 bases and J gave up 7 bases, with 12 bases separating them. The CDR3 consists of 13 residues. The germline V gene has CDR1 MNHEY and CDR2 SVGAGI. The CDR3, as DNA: TGTGCCAGCAGTTATGCCAGGGTAGGTGAAGCTTTCTTT. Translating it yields CASSYARVGEAFF.

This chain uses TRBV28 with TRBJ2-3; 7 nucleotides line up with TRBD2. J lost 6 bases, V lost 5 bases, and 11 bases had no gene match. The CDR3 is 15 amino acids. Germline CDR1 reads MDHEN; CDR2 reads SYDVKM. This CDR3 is CASSPGGLTADTQYF. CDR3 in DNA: TGTGCCAGCAGTCCGGGGGGTCTCACAGCGGATACGCAGTATTTT.

DNA of the CDR3: TGTGCCAGCAGCTTAGATTCAAGCGGGCTGTTCTACGAGCAGTACTTC. It codes for CASSLDSSGLFYEQYF. The chain joins TRBV11-2 to TRBJ2-7, with D possibly being TRBD2 (6 bases). CDR1 and CDR2 from the germline V gene are SGHAT and FQNNGV. The CDR3 sequence is 16 residues long. V was pared by 0 bases and J by 3 bases, with 15 bases between.

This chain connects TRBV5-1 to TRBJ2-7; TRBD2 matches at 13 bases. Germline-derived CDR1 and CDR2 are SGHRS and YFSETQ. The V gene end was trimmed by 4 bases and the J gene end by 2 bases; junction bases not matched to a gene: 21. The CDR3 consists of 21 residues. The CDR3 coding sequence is TGCGCCAGCAGCCCGGAAGGGGGCAGGGGACTAGCGGGATTTCTCGCCTACGAGCAGTACTTC. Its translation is CASSPEGGRGLAGFLAYEQYF.

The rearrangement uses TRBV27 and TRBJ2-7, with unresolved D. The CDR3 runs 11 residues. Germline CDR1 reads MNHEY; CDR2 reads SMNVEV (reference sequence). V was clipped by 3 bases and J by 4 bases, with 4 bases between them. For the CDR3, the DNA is TGTGCCAGCAGTTTCCAATACGAGCAGTACTTC. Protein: CASSFQYEQYF.

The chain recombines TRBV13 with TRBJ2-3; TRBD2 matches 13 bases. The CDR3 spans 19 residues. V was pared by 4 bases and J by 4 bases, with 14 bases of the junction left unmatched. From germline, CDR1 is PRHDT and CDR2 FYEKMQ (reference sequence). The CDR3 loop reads CASSSLAGGLSREADTQYF. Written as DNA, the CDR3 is TGTGCCAGCAGCTCACTAGCGGGAGGGCTTTCTCGCGAGGCAGATACGCAGTATTTT.

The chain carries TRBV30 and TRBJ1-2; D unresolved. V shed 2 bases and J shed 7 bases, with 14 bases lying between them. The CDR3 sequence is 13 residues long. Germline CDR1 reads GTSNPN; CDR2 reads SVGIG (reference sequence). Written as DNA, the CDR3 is TGTGCCTGGAGTCCCGAGGGAAAAGGTGGCTACACCTTC. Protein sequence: CAWSPEGKGGYTF. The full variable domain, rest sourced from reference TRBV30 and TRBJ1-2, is SQTIHQWPATLVQPVGSPLSLECTVEGTSNPNLYWYRQAAGRGLQLLFYSVGIGQISSEVPQNLSASRPQDRQFILSSKKLLLSDSGFYLCAWSPEGKGGYTFGSGTRLTVV.

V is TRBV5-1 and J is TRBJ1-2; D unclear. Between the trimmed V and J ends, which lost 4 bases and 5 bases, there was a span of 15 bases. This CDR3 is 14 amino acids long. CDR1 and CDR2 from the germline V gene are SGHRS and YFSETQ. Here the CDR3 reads CASSPKDLEYGYTF. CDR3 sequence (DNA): TGCGCCAGCAGCCCTAAGGACTTGGAGTATGGCTACACCTTC.

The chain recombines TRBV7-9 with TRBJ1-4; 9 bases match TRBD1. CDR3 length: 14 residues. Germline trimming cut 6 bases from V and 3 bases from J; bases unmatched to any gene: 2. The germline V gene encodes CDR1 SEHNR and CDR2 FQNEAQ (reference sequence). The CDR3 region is CASRTGGPNEKLFF. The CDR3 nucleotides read TGTGCCAGCAGGACAGGGGGACCTAATGAAAAACTGTTTTTT.

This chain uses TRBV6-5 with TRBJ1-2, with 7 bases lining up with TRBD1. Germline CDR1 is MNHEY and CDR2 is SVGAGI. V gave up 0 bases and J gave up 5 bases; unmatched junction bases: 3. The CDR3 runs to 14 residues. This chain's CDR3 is CASSYSGTDYGYTF. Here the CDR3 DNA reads TGTGCCAGCAGTTACTCCGGGACAGATTATGGCTACACCTTC.

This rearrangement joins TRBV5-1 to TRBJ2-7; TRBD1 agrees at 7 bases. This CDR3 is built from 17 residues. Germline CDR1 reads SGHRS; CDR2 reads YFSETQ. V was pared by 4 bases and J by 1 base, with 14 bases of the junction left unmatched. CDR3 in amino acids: CASSTRQGTTLSYEQYF. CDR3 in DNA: TGCGCCAGCAGCACCCGACAGGGAACTACCTTATCCTACGAGCAGTACTTC.

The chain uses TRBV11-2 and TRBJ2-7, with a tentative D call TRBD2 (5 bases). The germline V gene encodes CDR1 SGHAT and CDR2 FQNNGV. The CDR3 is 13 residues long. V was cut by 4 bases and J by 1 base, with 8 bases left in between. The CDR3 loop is CASSYGMSYEQYF. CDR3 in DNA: TGTGCCAGCAGCTACGGGATGTCCTACGAGCAGTACTTC.

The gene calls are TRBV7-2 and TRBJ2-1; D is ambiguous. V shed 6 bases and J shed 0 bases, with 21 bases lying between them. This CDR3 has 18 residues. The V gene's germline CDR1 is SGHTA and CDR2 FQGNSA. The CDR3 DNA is TGTGCCAGCAGTTACAATCCCGCGACTTCAAGCTCCTACAATGAGCAGTTCTTC. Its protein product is CASSYNPATSSSYNEQFF.

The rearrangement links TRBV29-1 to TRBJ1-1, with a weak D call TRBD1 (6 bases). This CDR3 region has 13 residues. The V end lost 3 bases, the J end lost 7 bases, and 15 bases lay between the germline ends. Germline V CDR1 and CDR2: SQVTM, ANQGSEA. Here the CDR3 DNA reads TGCAGCGTTGACCCGGGACACGGGGTTGAAGCTTTCTTT. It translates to CSVDPGHGVEAFF.

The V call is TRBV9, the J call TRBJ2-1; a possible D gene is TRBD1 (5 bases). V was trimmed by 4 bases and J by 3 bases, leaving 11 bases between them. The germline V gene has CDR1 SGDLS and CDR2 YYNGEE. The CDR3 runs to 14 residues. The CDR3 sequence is CASSLVGVYNEQFF. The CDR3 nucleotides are TGTGCCAGCAGCTTGGTAGGGGTCTACAATGAGCAGTTCTTC.

The DNA for the CDR3 is TGTGCCAGCAGCACCGTAGCCACGTTCTACAATGAGCAGTTCTTC. It specifies CASSTVATFYNEQFF. The chain links TRBV9 to TRBJ2-1; D not resolved. CDR3 length: 15 amino acids. Germline V lookup: CDR1 SGDLS, CDR2 YYNGEE. V dropped 4 bases and J dropped 3 bases, with 14 bases sitting between them.

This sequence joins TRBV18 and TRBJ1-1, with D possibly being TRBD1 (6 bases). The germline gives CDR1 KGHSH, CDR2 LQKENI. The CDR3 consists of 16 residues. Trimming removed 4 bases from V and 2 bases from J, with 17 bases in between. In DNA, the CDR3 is TGTGCCAGCTCACAAACTAGAGGACAGCCCAACACTGAAGCTTTCTTT. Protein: CASSQTRGQPNTEAFF.

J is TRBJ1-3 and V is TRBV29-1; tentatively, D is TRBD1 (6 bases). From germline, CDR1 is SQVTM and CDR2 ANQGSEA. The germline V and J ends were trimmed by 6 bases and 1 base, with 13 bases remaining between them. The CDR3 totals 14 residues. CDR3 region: CSVNRVGSGNTIYF. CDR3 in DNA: TGCAGCGTAAACAGGGTTGGTTCTGGAAACACCATATATTTT.

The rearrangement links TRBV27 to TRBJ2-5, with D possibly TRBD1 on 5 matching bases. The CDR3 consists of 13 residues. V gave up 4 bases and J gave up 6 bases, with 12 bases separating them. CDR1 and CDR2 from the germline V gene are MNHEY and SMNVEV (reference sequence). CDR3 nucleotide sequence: TGTGCCAGCAGTTCTGGGGCAACTCAGACCCAGTACTTC. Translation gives CASSSGATQTQYF.

The CDR3 spells CASSLLVDTEAFF. CDR3 bases: TGTGCCAGCAGTCTCCTTGTCGACACTGAAGCTTTCTTT. The chain employs TRBV28 and TRBJ1-1; no clear D gene. The CDR3 covers 13 residues. Trimming took off 5 bases at V and 3 bases at J, with 10 bases between the two ends. Germline CDR1 MDHEN, CDR2 SYDVKM. The full variable domain, in which reference TRBV28 and TRBJ1-1 provide the parts outside the CDR3, is DVKVTQSSRYLVKRTGEKVFLECVQDMDHENMFWYRQDPGLGLRLIYFSYDVKMKEKGDIPEGYSVSREKKERFSLILESASTNQTSMYLCASSLLVDTEAFFGQGTRLTVV.

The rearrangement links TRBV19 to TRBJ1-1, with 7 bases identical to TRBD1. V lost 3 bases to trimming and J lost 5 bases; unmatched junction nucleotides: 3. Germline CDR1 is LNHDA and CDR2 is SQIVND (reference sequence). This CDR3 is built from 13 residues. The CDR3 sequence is CASSIDRETEAFF. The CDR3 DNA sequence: TGTGCCAGTAGTATCGACAGGGAAACTGAAGCTTTCTTT. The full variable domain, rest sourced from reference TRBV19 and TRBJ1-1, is DGGITQSPKYLFRKEGQNVTLSCEQNLNHDAMYWYRQDPGQGLRLIYYSQIVNDFQKGDIAEGYSVSREKKESFPLTVTSAQKNPTAFYLCASSIDRETEAFFGQGTRLTVV.

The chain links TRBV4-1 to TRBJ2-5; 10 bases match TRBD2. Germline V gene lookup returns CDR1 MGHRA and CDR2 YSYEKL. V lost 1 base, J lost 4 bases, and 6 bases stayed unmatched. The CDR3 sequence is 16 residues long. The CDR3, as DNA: TGCGCCAGCAGCCAAGTCCTAGCGGGAGCCGTAGAGACCCAGTACTTC. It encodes CASSQVLAGAVETQYF.

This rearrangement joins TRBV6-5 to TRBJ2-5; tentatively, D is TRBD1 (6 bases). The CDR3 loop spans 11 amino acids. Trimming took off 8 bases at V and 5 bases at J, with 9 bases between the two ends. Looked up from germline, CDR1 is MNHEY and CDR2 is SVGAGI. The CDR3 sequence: CASLRGETQYF. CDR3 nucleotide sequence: TGTGCCAGCCTGAGGGGGGAGACCCAGTACTTC.

This CDR3 is CASTGQGPTEAGNTIYF. CDR3 bases: TGTGCCAGCACGGGACAGGGGCCGACCGAGGCAGGAAACACCATATATTTT. This rearrangement joins TRBV28 to TRBJ1-3, with 10 nucleotides matching TRBD1. The V gene end was trimmed by 7 bases and the J gene end by 4 bases; junction bases not matched to a gene: 13. Germline CDR1 reads MDHEN; CDR2 reads SYDVKM. The CDR3 loop spans 17 amino acids.

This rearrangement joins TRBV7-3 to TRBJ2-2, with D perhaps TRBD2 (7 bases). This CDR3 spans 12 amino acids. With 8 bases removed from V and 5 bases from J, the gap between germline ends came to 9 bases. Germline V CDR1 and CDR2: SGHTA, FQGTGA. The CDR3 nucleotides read TGTGCCAGCGGGAGGGGGACCGGGGAGCTGTTTTTT. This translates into CASGRGTGELFF. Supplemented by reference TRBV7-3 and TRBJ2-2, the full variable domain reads GAGVSQTPSNKVTEKGKYVELRCDPISGHTALYWYRQSLGQGPEFLIYFQGTGAADDSGLPNDRFFAVRPEGSVSTLKIQRTERGDSAVYLCASGRGTGELFFGEGSRLTVL.

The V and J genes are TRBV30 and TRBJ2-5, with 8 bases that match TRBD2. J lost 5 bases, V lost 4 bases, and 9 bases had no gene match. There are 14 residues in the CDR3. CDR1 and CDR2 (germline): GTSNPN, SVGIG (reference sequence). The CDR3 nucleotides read TGTGCCTGGAAACCCTTAGCGGGATCTGAGACCCAGTACTTC. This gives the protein CAWKPLAGSETQYF.

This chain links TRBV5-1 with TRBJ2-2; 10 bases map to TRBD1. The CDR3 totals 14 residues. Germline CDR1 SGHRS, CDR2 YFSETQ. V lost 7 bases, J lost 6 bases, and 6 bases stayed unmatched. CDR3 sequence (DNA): TGCGCCAGCCGCCGGGACAGGGGAGCCGGGGAGCTGTTTTTT. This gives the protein CASRRDRGAGELFF.